This T cell receptor (beta chain) was found in a study of cytomegalovirus exposure and HLA in healthy donors. J was trimmed by 4 bases and V by 0 bases; bases with no gene match: 11. The CDR3 covers 16 residues. The germline gives CDR1 GTSNPN, CDR2 SVGIG (reference sequence). The PCR used 60 Vbeta and 13 Jbeta primers. Profiled with immunoSEQ multiplex PCR; TCRdb holds only in-frame clones, not every one. Of 200,000 to 250,000 clones listed, roughly 70% are singletons. The sequenced sample was PBMCs. This sequence originates from a woman aged 30 to 39 in good health and CMV-seronegative. The genes are TRBV30 and TRBJ2-5; 7 bases align to TRBD1. The CDR3 DNA sequence: TGTGCCTGGAGTGTAGGCAGGGGGTGGGTAGGAGAGACCCAGTACTTC. This sequence encodes CAWSVGRGWVGETQYF.